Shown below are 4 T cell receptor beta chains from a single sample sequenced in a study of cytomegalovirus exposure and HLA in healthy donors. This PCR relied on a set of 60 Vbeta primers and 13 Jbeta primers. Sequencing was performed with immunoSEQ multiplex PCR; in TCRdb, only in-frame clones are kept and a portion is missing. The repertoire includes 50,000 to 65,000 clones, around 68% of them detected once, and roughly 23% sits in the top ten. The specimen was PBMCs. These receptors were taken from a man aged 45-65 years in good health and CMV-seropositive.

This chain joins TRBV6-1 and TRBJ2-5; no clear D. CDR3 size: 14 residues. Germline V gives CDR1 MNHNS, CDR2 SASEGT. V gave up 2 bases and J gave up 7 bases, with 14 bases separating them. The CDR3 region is CASSELVPTRTQYF. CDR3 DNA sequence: TGTGCCAGCAGTGAATTAGTTCCAACCCGGACCCAGTACTTC.

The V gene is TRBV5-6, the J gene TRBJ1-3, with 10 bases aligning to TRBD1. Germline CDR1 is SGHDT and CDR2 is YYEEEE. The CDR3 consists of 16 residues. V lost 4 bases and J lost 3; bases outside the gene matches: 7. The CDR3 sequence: CASSIDRGQSGNTIYF. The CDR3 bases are TGTGCCAGCAGCATAGACAGGGGGCAGAGTGGAAACACCATATATTTT.

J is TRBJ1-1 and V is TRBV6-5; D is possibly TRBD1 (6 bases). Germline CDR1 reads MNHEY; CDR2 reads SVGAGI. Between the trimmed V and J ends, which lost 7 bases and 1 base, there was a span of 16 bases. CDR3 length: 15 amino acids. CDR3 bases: TGTGCCAGCATGCGCTCTACAGGGCCGAACACTGAAGCTTTCTTT. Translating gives CASMRSTGPNTEAFF.

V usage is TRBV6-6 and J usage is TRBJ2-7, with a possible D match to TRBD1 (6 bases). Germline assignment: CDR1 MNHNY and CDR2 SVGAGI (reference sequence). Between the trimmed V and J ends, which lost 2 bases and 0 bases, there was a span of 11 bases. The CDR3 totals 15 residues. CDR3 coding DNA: TGTGCCAGCAGTTACCTAGGACAGCGCTCCTACGAGCAGTACTTC. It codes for CASSYLGQRSYEQYF.